This TCR beta chain was profiled in a study of cytomegalovirus exposure and HLA in healthy donors. On the study more broadly: In an earlier analysis, some 110 million unique TCR beta sequences were found from about 179 million T cells. Regarding the study as a whole: Productive status was seen about 90% or about 30% of the time for most TCR beta V segments in an earlier analysis. A later analysis reportedly identified an Asian-associated ancestry cluster as carrying fewer N-insertions than the approximately 710-donor mean.

V shed 3 bases and J shed 4 bases, with 12 bases lying between them. CDR1 and CDR2 from the germline V gene are KGHSH and LQKENI. The CDR3 spans 14 residues. Turning to this clone: Its antigen is unknown.

A multiplex PCR was run with 60 Vbeta primers and 13 Jbeta primers. The assay was immunoSEQ multiplex PCR, and TCRdb's table has in-frame clones only and misses some. The sample has approximately 170,000 clones, approximately 84% seen once. The gene calls are TRBV18 and TRBJ1-1; weak D call: TRBD1 (5 bases). Material for sequencing was PBMCs. The clonotype was recovered from a man aged 45 to 65 in good health and CMV-seropositive. The CDR3 DNA sequence: TGTGCCAGCTCACCGCAGGGTCGTCGCACTGAAGCTTTCTTT. It is translated as CASSPQGRRTEAFF.